This paragraph covers one T cell receptor beta chain sequence. This clone occurred a few times. This clone's antigen is unknown. The record has no base qualities; no much larger clone is one base away. The cohort comprised several hundred healthy bone marrow donors. All cohort members were sampled while nominally healthy, although unrecorded immune exposures were likely present. The donor was CMV seropositive and was included in the group of about 290 seropositive cohort members. Each donor provided a peripheral blood sample, and peripheral blood mononuclear cells were used for TCR beta sequencing. Genomic DNA extraction from the blood cell samples was performed with the Qiagen DNeasy Blood Extraction Kit. Library method: the immunoSEQ multiplex PCR assay. A mixture of 60 forward primers for TCR Vbeta segments and 13 reverse primers for TCR Jbeta segments was used in the multiplex PCR. Amplification of the CDR3 region of rearranged TCR beta genes was performed with a multiplex PCR assay on genomic DNA. The amplified TCR beta libraries were sequenced on the Illumina HiSeq System as 87-base-pair reads. Turning to the authors' computational methods: In a later analysis, tens of millions of unique TCR beta chains were counted across the roughly 610 repertoires, and about 10 million of these chains were shared by at least two donors. A nearest-neighbor algorithm error-corrected the raw reads and collapsed the reads into unique sequences, merging closely related sequences to remove PCR and sequencing errors. CDR3 sequences were aligned to IMGT reference sequences to assign V, D and J gene segments. For a sequence to be retained, at least a six-nucleotide match to both a V gene segment and a J gene segment was required. Rearrangements were classified as productive when the CDR3 lacked stop codons and remained in frame with V and J, and all other rearrangements were classified as non-productive. Following IMGT convention, CDR3 was defined as the stretch from the second conserved V-encoded cysteine up to the conserved J-encoded phenylalanine. The earlier analysis of some 600 of the donors excluded sequences that lacked an unambiguous match to a single V gene segment. In an earlier analysis of a few hundred of the donors, V segments were called functional above 56.7% productive rearrangements and were called segregating when the between-donor standard deviation exceeded 5%. A statistical classification framework was built to diagnose cytomegalovirus status from the catalog of TCR beta chain sequences. V and J gene assignment, in a later analysis, came from comparing TCR nucleotide sequences with IMGT/GENE-DB human TR gene sequences. The TCRdist pipeline was used in a later analysis to assign CDR3 sequences and most-parsimonious VDJ recombination scenarios. In a later analysis, each TCR beta chain was defined by its CDR3 amino acid sequence together with its V-gene family, and reads without a unique V-gene family were excluded. As a way to deal with suspected cross-contamination and a sequencing artifact, a later analysis dropped 640 or so nucleotide sequences that were highly shared and had low generation probability. For each public chain, a later analysis derived a clonal expansion index from normalized ranks of inferred template counts within each repertoire. A later analysis computed generation probabilities with a VDJ recombination model fitted to out-of-frame rearrangements, and checked the results against IGoR. A later analysis scored TCR-TCR, TCR-HLA and TCR-CMV co-occurrence with hypergeometric tests, applying a repertoire-size bias correction to TCR pairs. False discovery rates were estimated in a later analysis by permuting HLA or CMV assignments 20 times. In a later analysis, co-occurring TCRs were grouped with DBSCAN, and TCRdist sequence similarity was added when clustering was performed within HLA-allele-positive subsets. Repertoires with fewer than 30,000 or more than 120,000 public chains were left out of co-occurrence clustering, as were a few repertoires with anomalous nucleotide sharing. TCRdb took over this immuneACCESS table, retaining in-frame rearrangements with V and J assigned. Such tables are incomplete; in checked studies, under half of the missing clones stem from an unresolved V gene, and the remainder is unexplained. V and J calls and clone size are those listed in that table; D and trimming were worked out from the DNA. Within this sample are some 93,000 clones, with less than 10% of them counted one time only. The leading ten clones occupy around 4.9% of the sample.

The data derive from a study of cytomegalovirus exposure and HLA in healthy donors (dated by TCRdb to about 2017). For the study in its entirety: An earlier analysis of roughly 630 of the donors reported 250 to 300 Gb of sequence data and some 120 million unique TCR beta sequences from 150 million to 200 million T cells. Approximately 310 gigabases of sequencing data and tens of millions of unique TCR sequences were included in an early release covering roughly 600 HLA-typed donors. HLA typing included class I and class II loci at four-digit resolution. To decide whether each TCR beta V gene segment behaved as functional or pseudogenic, an earlier analysis of some 570 of the donors relied on high-throughput TCR beta sequencing. Donor age, sex, ethnicity and CMV serostatus were collected together with the repertoire data. The study was designed to test whether signatures of past pathogen exposure could be identified by cataloging public T cell receptors. To predict cytomegalovirus infection status, the study combined high-throughput TCR immunosequencing, statistical association of individual TCRs with disease status, and machine learning. Every discovery cohort repertoire had been produced on one sequencing platform. Among the roughly 400 genotyped donors, around 79% belonged to the genetic ancestry cluster associated with self-reported Caucasian donors. Rather than drawing on any new phenotypic data, the later analysis identified candidate immune exposures from TCR beta sequences and the way those sequences occurred across donors. The study profiled the T cell repertoires of hundreds of subjects by immunosequencing and related them to cytomegalovirus serostatus. Genome-wide SNP genotypes for about 60% of the roughly 700 donors were used in a later genetic analysis, which treated that subset as a discovery cohort. Along with the approximately 700-subject first cohort, a separate validation cohort of more than 90 different subjects was used. About 5 DR-DQ haplotypes were handled as single units for association and clustering, since linkage in the cohort was strong. In a later analysis, previously published TCR beta repertoires from 670 or so donors were re-analyzed and high-resolution HLA genotyping was added so that TCR occurrence patterns could be studied. The number of donors typed differed by locus, with roughly 629-640 for A, B, C, DRB1 and DQB1, around 560 for DQA1, 606 for DPA1, and 450 to 480 for DPB1. On average, around 230,000 unique TCR beta nucleotide sequences were sequenced per donor among some 430 genotyped donors of the cohort, with 15% to 20% of those sequences being non-productive. Broader findings and caveats from the paper: Correlated functional status among segregating V segments might reflect linkage disequilibrium, but an unknown experimental factor could not be ruled out. A cluster of highly shared sequence variants was judged likely to represent a technical artifact of the sequencing pipeline. When HLA alleles, especially DR and DQ, strongly co-occurred, TCR associations were difficult to assign to individual alleles. A later analysis associated about 17,000 TCR beta sequences with specific HLA alleles at a false discovery rate of 0.05. In an earlier analysis of about 540 of the donors, most TCR beta V segments were observed in productive rearrangements about 90% or about 30% of the time, broadly matching IMGT annotations. A further reported finding was that TCR beta sequences accurately predicted the HLA-A and HLA-B alleles for most subjects in the first cohort. Three of the identified cytomegalovirus-associated TCR beta chains were confirmed in vitro to be specific for cytomegalovirus antigens. In the study, some 160 TCR beta chains were listed as associated with cytomegalovirus. Sequencing depth was assumed to be roughly uniform across donors in the presence/absence analyses, though that assumption may not hold. In a later analysis, HLA-associated TCR beta chains were found to be more clonally expanded and to have lower generation probabilities than equally common non-associated chains. Immune exposure information for the cohort was limited to CMV serostatus. The authors suggested that the approach could potentially be generalized to other disease states and immunological phenotypes. A later analysis found that TCR association rates varied across HLA loci, with DRB1 alleles showing the most associated TCRs and HLA-C alleles the fewest. In a later analysis, most CMV-associated TCR beta chains were found to appear HLA-restricted, with HLA associations seemingly driven largely by CMV exposure. A later genetic analysis reported fewer N-insertions in productive TCRs among donors in an Asian-associated ancestry cluster than the roughly 700-donor mean. Because the 87-base-pair reads could not distinguish some IMGT-functional V segments, including TRBV6-2 and TRBV6-3, those segments were excluded. Across donors, most TCR sequences were observed very rarely, whereas some public TCRs were present in many individuals. In a later analysis, several top co-occurrence clusters were reported to appear linked to parvovirus B19, influenza, CMV and Epstein-Barr virus. Because counts were too low, around 17 rarely observed V segments, including chromosome 9 orphons, were left out of the earlier analysis of over 550 of the donors. An association between a missense DCLRE1C variant and V-gene and J-gene trimming of TCR beta chains was found in a later genetic analysis and replicated in an independent cohort. Because HLA typing was missing for some donors at each locus, association tests included only the typed subset. The cohort was sequenced for TCR beta chains only, and without alpha or paired-chain data the features that could be detected were limited. In both the original and validation cohorts, the classifier was reported to diagnose cytomegalovirus status with high specificity and sensitivity.

Including cysteine and phenylalanine, the CDR3 has 14 amino acids. Only the CDR3 DNA is retained, 42 bases long and in frame from the first base. Per the germline V gene (reference sequence), SEHNR is the CDR1 and FQNEAQ is the CDR2. V is pared back by 3 bases and J by 4 bases, with 11 bases lying between the germline termini. Sample: PBMCs. This clonotype was sampled from a man aged 45-60 years in good health and CMV-seropositive. The receptor chain draws on TRBV7-9 and TRBJ2-3, with TRBD1 tentatively as D gene (6 bases match). The nucleotide sequence is given as TGTGCCAGCAGCTTGCAGGGGTACCCAGATACGCAGTATTTT. This gives the protein CASSLQGYPDTQYF.